This T cell receptor beta chain was observed in a study of blood T cells in healthy people across ages. The CDR3 extends over 14 amino acids. Study results and caveats: No conclusive comparison of naive versus antigen-experienced cells was possible with unsorted PBMCs.

Notes on this clonotype: Its antigen is currently unknown.

Combining a sample-barcoded 5' primer with a J-beta primer mix, a second PCR ran for about 7 to 11 cycles. MiXCR was run by TCRdb on the 5' RACE reads, yielding one entry per CDR3 protein. Of roughly 1,500,000 distinct CDR3 sequences listed, approximately 40% are singletons. Sequencing used blood. V gene TRBV21-1 combines with J gene TRBJ2-3. TRBV21-1 corresponds to a pseudogene. The TCR comes from a young woman in good health. Here the CDR3 reads CASRKVLTADTQYF. CDR3 DNA sequence: TGTGCCAGCAGGAAAGTCCTCACGGCAGATACGCAGTATTTT.